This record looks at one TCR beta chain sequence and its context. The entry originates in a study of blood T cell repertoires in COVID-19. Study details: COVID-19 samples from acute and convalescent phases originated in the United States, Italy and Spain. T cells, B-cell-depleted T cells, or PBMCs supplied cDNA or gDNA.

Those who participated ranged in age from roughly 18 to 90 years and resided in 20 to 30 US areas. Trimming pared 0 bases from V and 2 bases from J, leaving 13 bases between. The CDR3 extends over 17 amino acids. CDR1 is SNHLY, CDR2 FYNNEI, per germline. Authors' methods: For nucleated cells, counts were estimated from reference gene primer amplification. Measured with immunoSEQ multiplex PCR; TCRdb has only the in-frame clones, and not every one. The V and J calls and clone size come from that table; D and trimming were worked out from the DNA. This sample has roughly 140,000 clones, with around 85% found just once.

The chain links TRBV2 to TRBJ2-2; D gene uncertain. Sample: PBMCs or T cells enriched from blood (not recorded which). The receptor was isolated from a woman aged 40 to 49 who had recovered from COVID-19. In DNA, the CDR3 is TGTGCCAGCAGTGAAGCGAGGCCTAGTAAAAACACCGGGGAGCTGTTTTTT. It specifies CASSEARPSKNTGELFF.